A single sample gave rise to the 21 T cell receptor beta chains below, sequenced in a study of shared clonotypes between healthy human individuals. TCRdb's table, derived via immunoSEQ multiplex PCR, lists solely in-frame clones and lacks some. The sample lists roughly 2 million clones, 90% to 95% occurring once. Sequencing was carried out using naive CD4+ T cells sorted from blood. Subset given: CD45RA+ positively selected. These receptors came from a man in his late teens or twenties in good health.

The chain combines TRBV6-1 with TRBJ1-6; TRBD1 might be the D (5 bases). Germline loops: CDR1 MNHNS, CDR2 SASEGT. The CDR3 extends over 16 amino acids. Trimming stripped 1 base from V and 9 bases from J, with 16 bases between. The CDR3 here is CASSEEITGRGSPLHF. In nucleotides, the CDR3 is TGTGCCAGCAGTGAAGAAATAACAGGTAGAGGTTCACCCCTCCACTTT.

The J gene is TRBJ2-7, the V gene TRBV7-9; D possibly corresponds to TRBD1 (5 bases). This CDR3 spans 13 amino acids. In germline, CDR1 is SEHNR, CDR2 FQNEAQ (reference sequence). The V and J ends lost 3 bases and 2 bases respectively, with 8 bases between them. CDR3 sequence (DNA): TGTGCCAGCAGCTTTTCCAGGGCCTACGAGCAGTACTTC. It yields the protein CASSFSRAYEQYF.

The V and J genes are TRBV11-2 and TRBJ2-2; perhaps D is TRBD1 or TRBD2 (5 bases each). V lost 11 bases and J lost 0, with 16 bases in between. This CDR3 comprises 15 residues. Germline values: CDR1 SGHAT, CDR2 FQNNGV. The CDR3 loop reads CAGTGARSNTGELFF. The CDR3 bases are TGTGCCGGAACCGGGGCGCGTTCGAACACCGGGGAGCTGTTTTTT.

The V and J genes are TRBV2 and TRBJ2-5; tentatively, D is TRBD1 or TRBD2 (5 bases each). The CDR3 is 16 residues long. Per germline, CDR1 SNHLY and CDR2 FYNNEI. Trimming cost V 5 bases and J 4 bases, with 20 bases left between them. CDR3 sequence (DNA): TGTGCCAGCAGTCCACCCGGGACCCTCGCTGGAGAGACCCAGTACTTC. Its protein is CASSPPGTLAGETQYF. Based on the CDR3 plus reference TRBV2 and TRBJ2-5, the full variable domain is EPEVTQTPSHQVTQMGQEVILRCVPISNHLYFYWYRQILGQKVEFLVSFYNNEISEKSEIFDDQFSVERPDGSNFTLKIRSTKLEDSAMYFCASSPPGTLAGETQYFGPGTRLLVL.

V and J are TRBV7-9 and TRBJ2-7; D is unresolved. This CDR3 is built from 14 residues. Looked up from germline, CDR1 is SEHNR and CDR2 is FQNEAQ (reference sequence). Trimming cost V 5 bases and J 9 bases, with 20 bases left between them. The CDR3 DNA follows: TGTGCCAGCAGCGCTTCGGGTGGCGTGTTTGGGCAGTACTTC. The encoded protein is CASSASGGVFGQYF. The full variable domain, completed using reference TRBV7-9 and TRBJ2-7, is DTGVSQNPRHKITKRGQNVTFRCDPISEHNRLYWYRQTLGQGPEFLTYFQNEAQLEKSRLLSDRFSAERPKGSFSTLEIQRTEQGDSAMYLCASSASGGVFGQYFGPGTRLTVT.

The rearrangement uses TRBV5-6 and TRBJ2-5; no firm D call. V gave up 1 base and J gave up 1 base, with 11 bases separating them. CDR1 and CDR2 (germline): SGHDT, YYEEEE. The CDR3 runs 15 residues. CDR3 in DNA: TGTGCCAGCAGCTTGTTAGGGTTTTCCCAAGAGACCCAGTACTTC. It encodes CASSLLGFSQETQYF.

The chain links TRBV5-1 to TRBJ1-2; 7 positions agree with TRBD1. CDR1 SGHRS and CDR2 YFSETQ come from the germline V gene. J lost 4 bases, V lost 6 bases, and 3 bases had no gene match. The CDR3 consists of 12 residues. CDR3: CASTRDSYGYTF. CDR3 nucleotide sequence: TGCGCCAGCACCCGGGACAGCTATGGCTACACCTTC.

This clone has only one observation. The same CDR3 arises from other DNA sequences in this sample as well. The chain uses TRBV7-2 and TRBJ1-6, with D possibly being TRBD1 (6 bases). This CDR3 has 15 residues. Looked up from germline, CDR1 is SGHTA and CDR2 is FQGNSA. V shed 1 base and J shed 4 bases, with 8 bases lying between them. CDR3 region: CASSLEGQYNSPLHF. CDR3 nucleotide sequence: TGTGCCAGCAGCTTAGAGGGACAATATAATTCACCCCTCCACTTT.

This sequence joins TRBV6-6 and TRBJ1-2; D possibly corresponds to TRBD1 (6 bases). The CDR3 is 13 amino acids. The germline CDR1 and CDR2 sequences are MNHNY and SVGAGI (reference sequence). The V and J ends lost 4 bases and 8 bases respectively, with 14 bases between them. The CDR3: CASSSRTVGGYTF. The CDR3 nucleotides read TGTGCCAGCAGTTCAAGGACAGTGGGAGGCTACACCTTC.

This clone was seen just once. This same CDR3 is encoded by further DNA sequences in the sample. The V gene is TRBV10-3, the J gene TRBJ2-7; no firm D call. The germline CDR1 and CDR2 sequences are ENHRY and SYGVKD. The CDR3 runs 14 residues. Trimming took 4 bases from V and 2 from J, leaving 12 bases between them. The CDR3 spells CAISGGTSTYEQYF. The CDR3 DNA sequence: TGTGCCATCAGTGGGGGTACGTCTACCTACGAGCAGTACTTC.

The CDR3 DNA reads as TGTGCCAGCAGCCGCGGAGGTTTCTACGAGCAGTACTTC. It encodes CASSRGGFYEQYF. The chain links TRBV4-2 to TRBJ2-7; tentative D call: TRBD2 (5 bases). CDR1 LGHNA and CDR2 YNFKEQ come from the germline V gene. This CDR3 has 13 amino acids. V lost 4 bases to trimming and J lost 3 bases, with 10 bases between them.

This sequence joins TRBV28 and TRBJ2-7; maybe TRBD1 (5 bases). Germline V CDR1 and CDR2: MDHEN, SYDVKM. The CDR3 loop spans 13 amino acids. Trimming pared 7 bases from V and 1 base from J, leaving 11 bases between. The DNA of the CDR3 is TGTGCCAGCACCCCAGCAGGGTCCTACGAGCAGTACTTC. This encodes CASTPAGSYEQYF.

V and J are TRBV15 and TRBJ2-3; D is unresolved. CDR3 length: 14 amino acids. CDR1 and CDR2 (germline): LNHNV, YYDKDF (reference sequence). V was clipped by 2 bases and J by 4 bases, with 10 bases between them. This chain's CDR3 is CATSRRVVPDTQYF. CDR3 bases: TGTGCCACCAGCAGACGGGTGGTCCCAGATACGCAGTATTTT.

This clone was recorded many times. V gene TRBV2 combines with J gene TRBJ1-3, with 10 bases lining up with TRBD1. Germline V lookup: CDR1 SNHLY, CDR2 FYNNEI. This CDR3 is built from 15 residues. Trimming cost V 6 bases and J 2 bases; bases outside gene matches: 4. CDR3 region: CASRPGTGAGNTIYF. The DNA for the CDR3 is TGTGCCAGCAGGCCCGGGACAGGGGCTGGAAACACCATATATTTT.

This chain connects TRBV18 to TRBJ2-2; 11 nucleotides line up with TRBD2. This CDR3 comprises 17 residues. The germline CDR1 and CDR2 sequences are KGHSH and LQKENI. The junction had 7 bases not matched to a gene; V was cut back by 3 bases and J by 4 bases. The CDR3 loop reads CASSPPGTSGGTGELFF. The CDR3 bases are TGTGCCAGCTCACCCCCCGGGACTAGCGGAGGCACCGGGGAGCTGTTTTTT.

The rearrangement joins TRBV30 to TRBJ2-3, with unresolved D. Germline V gives CDR1 GTSNPN, CDR2 SVGIG (reference sequence). The germline V and J ends were trimmed by 0 bases and 2 bases, with 9 bases remaining between them. The CDR3 spans 14 residues. The DNA for the CDR3 is TGTGCCTGGAGTGTGTGGGCGAACACAGATACGCAGTATTTT. It encodes CAWSVWANTDTQYF. Full variable domain (rest looked up from reference TRBV30 and TRBJ2-3): SQTIHQWPATLVQPVGSPLSLECTVEGTSNPNLYWYRQAAGRGLQLLFYSVGIGQISSEVPQNLSASRPQDRQFILSSKKLLLSDSGFYLCAWSVWANTDTQYFGPGTRLTVL.

Only one count was recorded for this clone. V usage is TRBV5-1 and J usage is TRBJ2-6, with D hard to call. This CDR3 has 14 amino acids. The V gene lost 4 bases and the J gene lost 1 base, with 6 bases spanning the gap. Germline assignment: CDR1 SGHRS and CDR2 YFSETQ. The CDR3 here is CASSERSGANVLTF. The CDR3 DNA follows: TGCGCCAGCAGCGAAAGGTCTGGGGCCAACGTCCTGACTTTC.

The CDR3 loop reads CASSQPGSAPSETQYF. The CDR3 bases are TGTGCCAGTAGTCAGCCCGGGTCCGCACCCAGTGAGACCCAGTACTTC. The gene calls are TRBV19 and TRBJ2-5; D is uncertain. CDR1 LNHDA and CDR2 SQIVND come from the germline V gene (reference sequence). The CDR3 is 16 amino acids. Trimming removed 5 bases from V and 5 bases from J, with 21 bases in between.

V is TRBV18 and J is TRBJ2-7; D unclear. The CDR3 spans 14 residues. Germline-derived CDR1 and CDR2 are KGHSH and LQKENI. Trimming stripped 4 bases from V and 1 base from J, with 11 bases between. This chain's CDR3 is CASSLSPDSYEQYF. Written as DNA, the CDR3 is TGTGCCAGCTCACTCTCCCCGGATTCCTACGAGCAGTACTTC.

This chain connects TRBV6-5 to TRBJ1-2; D unresolved. CDR1 is MNHEY and CDR2 is SVGAGI in the germline V gene. With 8 bases removed from V and 0 bases from J, the gap between germline ends came to 10 bases. This CDR3 spans 13 amino acids. The CDR3 loop reads CASAMAANYGYTF. The CDR3 DNA reads as TGTGCCAGCGCCATGGCAGCTAACTATGGCTACACCTTC.

With regard to this clone: Within the sample, other DNA sequences also encode this same CDR3. The chain employs TRBV18 and TRBJ1-1; D remains unclear. The germline V gene encodes CDR1 KGHSH and CDR2 LQKENI. V was shortened by 3 bases and J by 1 base, with 0 bases between the two germline ends. The CDR3 runs to 11 residues. The CDR3 spells CASSPNTEAFF. DNA for the CDR3: TGTGCCAGCTCACCGAACACTGAAGCTTTCTTT.